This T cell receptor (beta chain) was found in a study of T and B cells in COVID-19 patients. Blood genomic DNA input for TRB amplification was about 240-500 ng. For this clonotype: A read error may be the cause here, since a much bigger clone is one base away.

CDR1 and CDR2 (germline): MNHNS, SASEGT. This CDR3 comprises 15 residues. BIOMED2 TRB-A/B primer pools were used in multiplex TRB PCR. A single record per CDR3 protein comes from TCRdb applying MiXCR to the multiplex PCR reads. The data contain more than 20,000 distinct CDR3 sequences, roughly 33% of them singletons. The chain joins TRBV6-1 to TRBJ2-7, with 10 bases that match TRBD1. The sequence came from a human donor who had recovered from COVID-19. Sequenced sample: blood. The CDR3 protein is CVSSPGQGVMYEQYF. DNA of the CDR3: TGTGTCAGCAGTCCAGGACAGGGGGTGATGTACGAGCAGTACTTC.